Listed here are 25 T cell receptor beta chains from one sample, sequenced in a study of blood T cell repertoires in COVID-19. Using immunoSEQ multiplex PCR, the repertoire was profiled, and TCRdb retains in-frame clones only, with some absent. Of 200,000 to 250,000 clones listed, about 83% were seen once; the top ten hold roughly 7.4%. Sequencing was carried out using peripheral blood. The source is a woman in her fifties or sixties with acute or convalescent COVID-19.

This chain links TRBV27 with TRBJ2-5; no reliable D call. Germline assignment: CDR1 MNHEY and CDR2 SMNVEV (reference sequence). The CDR3 is made up of 13 amino acids. Deletions cut 3 bases from V and 5 bases from J, with 10 bases between. The CDR3 DNA reads as TGTGCCAGCAGTTTGTTCGGGTGGGAGACCCAGTACTTC. The encoded protein is CASSLFGWETQYF.

The chain joins TRBV4-1 to TRBJ2-3; 12 bases are a match to TRBD2. With 2 bases clipped from V and 3 bases from J, the junction kept 6 bases outside the gene matches. Germline-derived CDR1 and CDR2 are MGHRA and YSYEKL. The CDR3 runs 17 residues. The chain's CDR3 is CASSQSGGLAGTDTQYF. CDR3 DNA: TGCGCCAGCAGCCAATCGGGAGGACTAGCGGGAACAGATACGCAGTATTTT.

This chain connects TRBV5-1 to TRBJ2-5, with 10 positions matching TRBD1. V was pared by 2 bases and J by 5 bases, with 6 bases of the junction left unmatched. Germline CDR1 reads SGHRS; CDR2 reads YFSETQ. The CDR3 runs 15 residues. DNA of the CDR3: TGCGCCAGCAGCTTAGAGACAGGGGGCGTCGAGACCCAGTACTTC. As protein: CASSLETGGVETQYF. The full variable domain, in which reference TRBV5-1 and TRBJ2-5 provide the parts outside the CDR3, is KAGVTQTPRYLIKTRGQQVTLSCSPISGHRSVSWYQQTPGQGLQFLFEYFSETQRNKGNFPGRFSGRQFSNSRSEMNVSTLELGDSALYLCASSLETGGVETQYFGPGTRLLVL.

V is TRBV7-9 and J is TRBJ2-3; tentative D call: TRBD1 (5 bases). The V end was cut by 9 bases, the J end by 8 bases, with 24 bases between. CDR1 is SEHNR and CDR2 is FQNEAQ in the germline V gene (reference sequence). The CDR3 spans 15 residues. The CDR3 sequence: CASAGLRTTDSTQYF. The CDR3 nucleotides are TGTGCCAGTGCAGGGCTAAGGACGACAGACAGTACGCAGTATTTT.

The chain carries TRBV27 and TRBJ2-7, with 7 bases lining up with TRBD2. CDR3 length: 17 amino acids. With 2 bases clipped from V and 2 bases from J, the junction kept 12 bases outside the gene matches. Germline V gives CDR1 MNHEY, CDR2 SMNVEV (reference sequence). The CDR3: CASSLGGVVGATYEQYF. The CDR3 DNA sequence: TGTGCCAGCAGTTTAGGGGGGGTCGTAGGGGCAACCTACGAGCAGTACTTC.

This clone was picked up one time. V and J are TRBV10-3 and TRBJ1-1; unclear D gene. CDR1 and CDR2 (germline): ENHRY, SYGVKD. V was clipped by 2 bases and J by 10 bases, with 14 bases between them. The CDR3 has 13 residues. The CDR3, as DNA: TGTGCCATCAGTGAGATTTTGGTTAAAGCAGCTTTCTTT. It codes for CAISEILVKAAFF.

This clone was found a few times. The J gene is TRBJ2-1, the V gene TRBV7-8; maybe TRBD2 (6 bases). Germline V gene sequence: CDR1 SGHVS, CDR2 FQNEAQ. The ends were cut back, 1 base at V and 4 bases at J, with 20 bases in the middle. There are 18 residues in the CDR3. CDR3 residues: CASSLDHGSGRPYNEQFF. In DNA form, the CDR3 reads TGTGCCAGCAGCTTAGATCATGGGTCCGGGAGACCGTACAATGAGCAGTTCTTC.

This chain connects TRBV19 to TRBJ2-2; TRBD1 is a possible D gene (6 bases). Germline lookup yields CDR1 LNHDA and CDR2 SQIVND (reference sequence). V lost 3 bases and J 5 bases, leaving 7 bases between the germline ends. The CDR3 covers 13 residues. DNA for the CDR3: TGTGCCAGTAGTATGGACAGAACCGGGGAGCTGTTTTTT. Translated, it gives CASSMDRTGELFF.

This chain connects TRBV2 to TRBJ2-3; a weak D match, TRBD2 (7 bases). The CDR3 spans 13 residues. The ends were cut back, 10 bases at V and 4 bases at J, with 15 bases in the middle. Germline V gene sequence: CDR1 SNHLY, CDR2 FYNNEI. The CDR3 spells CATKGGGSDTQYF. In nucleotides, the CDR3 is TGTGCCACCAAGGGGGGGGGATCAGATACGCAGTATTTT.

This clone occurred a few times. The chain is built from TRBV3-1 (or the pseudogene TRBV3-2) and TRBJ1-1; TRBD1 matches 10 bases. The CDR3 consists of 15 residues. V was pared by 5 bases and J by 5 bases, with 8 bases of the junction left unmatched. Germline-derived CDR1 and CDR2 are LGHDT and YNNKEL (reference sequence). In DNA, the CDR3 is TGTGCCAGCAGCGCGACAGGGGGCAGGGGGACTGAAGCTTTCTTT. It specifies CASSATGGRGTEAFF.

This chain's CDR3 is CSGGENYGYTF. CDR3 bases: TGCAGTGGGGGCGAAAACTATGGCTACACCTTC. The gene calls are TRBV20-1 and TRBJ1-2; weak D call: TRBD1 (5 bases). V lost 7 bases, J lost 2 bases, and 8 bases lay in between. This CDR3 has 11 amino acids. The V gene's germline CDR1 is DFQATT and CDR2 SNEGSKA (reference sequence).

This rearrangement joins TRBV19 to TRBJ2-7; 9 positions agree with TRBD1. The length of the CDR3 is 14 residues. Germline V gene data show CDR1 as LNHDA and CDR2 as SQIVND (reference sequence). With V trimmed by 4 bases and J by 4 bases, 5 bases remained unmatched. The CDR3 protein is CASSTTGTGYEQYF. CDR3 bases: TGTGCCAGTAGTACTACCGGGACAGGGTACGAGCAGTACTTC.

The genes are TRBV30 and TRBJ2-1; TRBD2 matches 7 bases. The CDR3 has 18 residues. With V trimmed by 2 bases and J by 0 bases, 13 bases remained unmatched. The germline CDR1 and CDR2 sequences are GTSNPN and SVGIG (reference sequence). DNA for the CDR3: TGTGCCTGGAGTCTCAATCCACGGGAGGCCTACTCCTACAATGAGCAGTTCTTC. It codes for CAWSLNPREAYSYNEQFF.

V gene TRBV28 combines with J gene TRBJ2-1, with TRBD2 matching over 7 bases. The ends lost 5 bases at V and 10 bases at J; junction bases unmatched: 14. This CDR3 has 15 residues. Germline CDR1 reads MDHEN; CDR2 reads SYDVKM. CDR3 protein: CASSPPGTMYREQFF. DNA of the CDR3: TGTGCCAGCAGTCCCCCCGGGACTATGTACCGGGAGCAGTTCTTC.

The rearrangement links TRBV5-1 to TRBJ2-1, with TRBD2 matching over 13 bases. There are 15 residues in the CDR3. Germline V gives CDR1 SGHRS, CDR2 YFSETQ. The junction had 6 bases not matched to a gene; V was cut back by 4 bases and J by 8 bases. The CDR3 protein is CASSKTSGGADEQFF. In DNA form, the CDR3 reads TGCGCCAGCAGCAAAACTAGCGGGGGGGCCGATGAGCAGTTCTTC.

This clone was observed a handful of times. This chain joins TRBV4-1 and TRBJ2-5, with 10 bases matching TRBD2. CDR3 size: 15 residues. Trimming at V came to 5 bases and at J to 2 bases, leaving 5 bases not matched to a gene. Germline lookup yields CDR1 MGHRA and CDR2 YSYEKL. CDR3 sequence (DNA): TGCGCCAGCAGCGTCCAACTAGCGGGGCAAGAGACCCAGTACTTC. Residues: CASSVQLAGQETQYF.

This clone appeared once. V gene TRBV4-2 combines with J gene TRBJ2-3, with TRBD2 identical over 9 bases. The CDR3 covers 16 residues. The germline gives CDR1 LGHNA, CDR2 YNFKEQ. The trim removed 0 bases at V and 2 bases at J, leaving 3 bases unmatched. CDR3 DNA: TGTGCCAGCAGCCAAGATTCTAGCGGGGACACAGATACGCAGTATTTT. Encoded protein: CASSQDSSGDTDTQYF.

The chain recombines TRBV14 with TRBJ1-1; TRBD1 is a possible D gene (6 bases). The CDR3 is made up of 14 amino acids. V was cut by 2 bases and J by 5 bases, with 12 bases left in between. Looked up from germline, CDR1 is SGHDN and CDR2 is FVKESK. The DNA for the CDR3 is TGTGCCAGCAGCCAAACGGCAGGGGCAACTGAAGCTTTCTTT. This encodes CASSQTAGATEAFF.

Of note for this clone: A read error may produce the germline difference seen at one junction end. The gene calls are TRBV4-1 and TRBJ1-1; 7 bases match TRBD1. CDR3 length: 15 amino acids. The germline CDR1 and CDR2 sequences are MGHRA and YSYEKL. The CDR3 protein is CASSQGTGVKTEAFF. In nucleotides, the CDR3 is TGCGCCAGCAGCCAAGGGACAGGAGTGAAGACTGAAGCTTTCTTT.

This sequence joins TRBV11-1 and TRBJ1-1, with a tentative D call TRBD1 (5 bases). V shed 2 bases and J shed 7 bases, with 14 bases lying between them. The CDR3 has 14 amino acids. Germline V gene sequence: CDR1 SGHAT, CDR2 FQDESV (reference sequence). The CDR3 DNA is TGTGCCAGCAGCTTACATACAGGTAAAATTGAAGCTTTCTTT. As protein: CASSLHTGKIEAFF.

The chain carries TRBV6-7 and TRBJ1-4; 10 bases agree with TRBD1. TRBV6-7 is classed as an ORF, of uncertain function. Trimming cost V 6 bases and J 6 bases; bases outside gene matches: 13. There are 17 residues in the CDR3. This CDR3 reads CASRTGTGVSRYEKLFF. CDR3 nucleotide sequence: TGTGCCAGCAGAACCGGGACAGGGGTGTCGAGATATGAAAAACTGTTTTTT.

This rearrangement joins TRBV3-1 (or the pseudogene TRBV3-2) to TRBJ2-2, with 8 bases that match TRBD2. V dropped 1 base and J dropped 5; count of bases not matched to a gene: 6. The CDR3 loop spans 16 amino acids. Germline V gene data show CDR1 as LGHDT and CDR2 as YNNKEL (reference sequence). The CDR3 is CASSQVFGGATGELFF. CDR3 coding DNA: TGTGCCAGCAGCCAAGTTTTCGGGGGGGCAACCGGGGAGCTGTTTTTT.

This clone was counted once. The chain is built from TRBV2 and TRBJ1-2, with D possibly being TRBD1 (5 bases). Trimming took 7 bases from V and 6 from J, leaving 18 bases between them. Germline V gene lookup returns CDR1 SNHLY and CDR2 FYNNEI. The CDR3 spans 14 residues. The CDR3 protein is CASTSGGATDGYTF. CDR3 in DNA: TGTGCCAGCACATCGGGAGGGGCTACGGATGGCTACACCTTC. The full variable domain, completed using reference TRBV2 and TRBJ1-2, is EPEVTQTPSHQVTQMGQEVILRCVPISNHLYFYWYRQILGQKVEFLVSFYNNEISEKSEIFDDQFSVERPDGSNFTLKIRSTKLEDSAMYFCASTSGGATDGYTFGSGTRLTVV.

This chain connects TRBV2 to TRBJ2-7, with TRBD2 matching over 10 bases. Germline CDR1 and CDR2: SNHLY and FYNNEI. J was trimmed by 7 bases and V by 3 bases; bases with no gene match: 6. This CDR3 is built from 14 residues. The CDR3 nucleotides read TGTGCCAGCAGTGAGGGGACTAGCGTGGGTGAGCAGTACTTC. It translates to CASSEGTSVGEQYF.

J is TRBJ1-1 and V is TRBV6-5; TRBD1 matches at 8 bases. V trimming: 6 bases; J trimming: 4 bases; junction bases outside the gene matches: 10. Germline V lookup: CDR1 MNHEY, CDR2 SVGAGI. This CDR3 spans 15 amino acids. Written as DNA, the CDR3 is TGTGCCAGCAGGACAGGGGTTTATCCTAGCACTGAAGCTTTCTTT. Translated, it gives CASRTGVYPSTEAFF.